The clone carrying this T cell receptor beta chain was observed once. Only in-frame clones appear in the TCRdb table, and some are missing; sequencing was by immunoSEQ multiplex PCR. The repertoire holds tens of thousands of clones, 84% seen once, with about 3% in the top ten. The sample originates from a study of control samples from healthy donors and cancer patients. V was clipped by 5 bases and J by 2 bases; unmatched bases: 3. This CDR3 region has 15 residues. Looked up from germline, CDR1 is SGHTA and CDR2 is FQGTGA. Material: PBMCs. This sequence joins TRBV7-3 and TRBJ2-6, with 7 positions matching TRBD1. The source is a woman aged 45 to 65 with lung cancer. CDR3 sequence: CASSLDRAGANVLTF. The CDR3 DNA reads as TGTGCCAGCAGCCTCGACAGGGCTGGGGCCAACGTCCTGACTTTC.